Reported below is one T cell receptor beta chain. The data are from a study of blood T cells in healthy people across ages. Then a second PCR, running roughly 7 to 12 cycles, was carried out with a sample-barcoded 5' primer and a J-beta primer mix. There were at least 3 million CDR3-containing paired-end reads obtained from each sample. TCRdb ran MiXCR on the 5' RACE reads and lists one entry per CDR3 protein. The table shows about 1.8 million distinct CDR3 sequences, with 40% to 55% occurring only once. The TCR was taken from a woman aged 35 to 49 in good health. Sequenced input: blood.

The CDR3 here is CASSDPGRGPLEQYF. CDR3 coding DNA: TGTGCCAGCAGCGACCCGGGCAGGGGGCCTCTCGAGCAGTACTTC. This chain links TRBV11-1 with TRBJ2-7, with 8 bases lining up with TRBD1. Germline-derived CDR1 and CDR2 are SGHAT and FQDESV (reference sequence). This CDR3 has 15 residues. V lost 5 bases and J lost 6; bases outside the gene matches: 12.